The T cell receptor (beta chain) under discussion was sequenced for a study of blood T cell repertoires in COVID-19. Looking at the study overall: PBMCs, B-cell-depleted T cells, or T cells provided the cDNA or gDNA that made up the material.

With 5 bases clipped from V and 3 bases from J, the junction kept 7 bases outside the gene matches. The length of the CDR3 is 15 residues. The germline gives CDR1 MDHEN, CDR2 SYDVKM. Data came from immunoSEQ multiplex PCR; TCRdb stores just in-frame clones and leaves some out. The sample shows 250,000 to 350,000 clones, 80% to 90% of them seen only once. The TCR comes from a woman between 25 and 40 years old who had recovered from COVID-19. The specimen was PBMCs or T cells enriched from blood (not recorded which). The V call is TRBV28, the J call TRBJ1-2; 9 nucleotides line up with TRBD1. The CDR3: CASSLSGTGHYGYTF. In nucleotides, the CDR3 is TGTGCCAGCAGTCTCTCCGGGACAGGGCACTATGGCTACACCTTC.